This T cell receptor (beta chain) was retrieved from a study of cytomegalovirus exposure and HLA in healthy donors. Study-wide background: An analysis done earlier identified some 120 million unique TCR beta sequences from about 179 million T cells. Inside one of the first data releases sat about 85 million unique TCRs taken from HLA-typed donors. Study-level findings and limits: An analysis was carried out later, and it reportedly showed fewer N-insertions in an Asian-associated ancestry cluster than the approximately 670-donor mean. A further, later analysis showed that HLA-associated TCR beta chains (compared with equally common others) were more clonally expanded.

The PCR had 60 Vbeta and 13 Jbeta primers. Repertoires were generated with immunoSEQ multiplex PCR, while TCRdb's copy carries only in-frame clones and drops some. Among roughly 150,000 clones listed, approximately 80% were seen once. As for this clone: Its antigen remains unknown.

Germline values: CDR1 MDHEN, CDR2 SYDVKM. V was cut by 0 bases and J by 7 bases, with 9 bases left in between. CDR3 length equals 13 residues. The V gene is TRBV28, the J gene TRBJ2-5, with unresolved D. The TCR sequence derives from a male donor in good health and CMV-seronegative. Specimen: PBMCs. CDR3 sequence reads: CASSLWAVGTQYF. DNA for the CDR3: TGTGCCAGCAGTTTATGGGCGGTTGGGACCCAGTACTTC.